Each of the 21 T cell receptor beta chains below was sequenced from the same sample in a study of T cells in Graves' hyperthyroidism and ophthalmopathy. From RNA transcripts, TCR beta CDR3 regions were amplified. First-round RT-PCR of the TCR CDR3 relied on the HTBI primer set. Each CDR3 protein gets one entry after TCRdb re-called the multiplex PCR reads with MiXCR. In the table there are a few hundred thousand distinct CDR3 sequences, roughly a fifth of which are singletons. Material: blood. The receptor source for this set is a man aged 45-65 years with Graves' ophthalmopathy.

This clonotype occurred many times. The chain carries TRBV20-1 and TRBJ2-1; the D gene is possibly TRBD2 (5 bases). This CDR3 spans 14 amino acids. Trimming removed 5 bases from V and 3 bases from J, with 14 bases in between. Looked up from germline, CDR1 is DFQATT and CDR2 is SNEGSKA (reference sequence). The CDR3 reads CSAPQTGNYNEQFF. The CDR3 DNA follows: TGCAGTGCTCCCCAGACGGGGAACTACAATGAGCAGTTCTTC.

This clonotype came up a few times. The chain uses TRBV7-9 and TRBJ1-2; D is possibly TRBD1 (6 bases). Germline CDR1 reads SEHNR; CDR2 reads FQNEAQ (reference sequence). V was clipped by 5 bases and J by 4 bases, with 17 bases between them. The CDR3 is made up of 15 amino acids. The CDR3 sequence: CASSAQDSHIYGYTF. The CDR3 DNA reads TGTGCCAGCAGCGCCCAGGACAGCCATATCTATGGCTACACCTTC.

This clonotype was observed a few times. V is TRBV30 and J is TRBJ2-1; 11 bases line up with TRBD2. CDR1 and CDR2 (germline): GTSNPN, SVGIG (reference sequence). The V and J ends lost 5 bases and 4 bases, in that order; junction bases with no gene match: 7. This CDR3 region has 15 residues. The DNA for the CDR3 is TGTGCCTGGGGAAACGGACTAGCGGGTTACAATGAGCAGTTCTTC. This encodes CAWGNGLAGYNEQFF.

V and J are TRBV29-1 and TRBJ2-5; D might be TRBD1 (6 bases). The CDR3 is 14 amino acids. Trimming removed 8 bases at V and 2 bases at J, with 18 bases between. The germline CDR1 and CDR2 sequences are SQVTM and ANQGSEA. The CDR3 protein is CSYTLATGQETQYF. The CDR3 DNA follows: TGCAGCTACACACTTGCGACAGGTCAAGAGACCCAGTACTTC.

There are many counts of this clonotype. DNA for the CDR3: TGCGCCAGCAGCTTGTCGAGGGTTTCCTACAATGAGCAGTTCTTC. Amino acids: CASSLSRVSYNEQFF. The gene calls are TRBV5-1 and TRBJ2-1, with a possible D match to TRBD2 (5 bases). Germline V gene sequence: CDR1 SGHRS, CDR2 YFSETQ. The V gene lost 1 base and the J gene lost 1 base, with 9 bases spanning the gap. CDR3 length: 15 amino acids.

This rearrangement joins TRBV24-1 to TRBJ2-1; no reliable D call. Germline CDR1 KGHDR, CDR2 SFDVKD. The V and J ends lost 3 bases and 2 bases respectively, with 1 base between them. This CDR3 contains 12 residues. The DNA of the CDR3 is TGTGCCACCAGTGATGCCTACAATGAGCAGTTCTTC. It specifies CATSDAYNEQFF.

In this sample, this clonotype turned up many times. The J gene is TRBJ2-4, the V gene TRBV6-1, with D uncertain. CDR1 and CDR2 from the germline V gene are MNHNS and SASEGT. The CDR3 totals 13 residues. The V end lost 1 base, the J end lost 7 bases, and 8 bases lay between the germline ends. The CDR3 sequence is CASSEGYKNIQYF. DNA for the CDR3: TGTGCCAGCAGTGAAGGCTATAAGAACATTCAGTACTTC.

The V and J genes are TRBV6-1 and TRBJ2-2, with D possibly TRBD2 on 5 matching bases. Germline V gives CDR1 MNHNS, CDR2 SASEGT. The CDR3 totals 18 residues. V gave up 2 bases and J gave up 1 base, with 17 bases separating them. CDR3 nucleotides: TGTGCCAGCAGTGAAATTGAGGTAGCGCCGATGAACACCGGGGAGCTGTTTTTT. This sequence encodes CASSEIEVAPMNTGELFF.

This chain joins TRBV20-1 and TRBJ2-1; 10 nucleotides align to TRBD2. The CDR3 totals 17 residues. V shed 4 bases and J 7 bases; nucleotides not matched to a gene: 16. Germline V gene lookup returns CDR1 DFQATT and CDR2 SNEGSKA (reference sequence). CDR3 sequence reads: CSANSPFLLAGGNEQFF. CDR3 sequence (DNA): TGCAGTGCTAATTCTCCTTTTCTTTTAGCGGGAGGTAATGAGCAGTTCTTC.

V gene TRBV10-3 combines with J gene TRBJ1-5, with D possibly TRBD1 on 6 matching bases. The CDR3 has 15 amino acids. Trimming stripped 8 bases from V and 5 bases from J, with 19 bases between. CDR1 is ENHRY, CDR2 SYGVKD, per germline. The DNA of the CDR3 is TGTGCCATCGCGGACAGCCTAAAAGGAGATCAGCCCCAGCATTTT. Its protein is CAIADSLKGDQPQHF.

The chain has TRBV28 and TRBJ2-6; the D is unclear. In germline, CDR1 is MDHEN, CDR2 SYDVKM. The CDR3 consists of 16 residues. Trimming took off 3 bases at V and 4 bases at J, with 13 bases between the two ends. The CDR3 coding sequence is TGTGCCAGCAGTTTCCCGACGTCCTGGGGGGCCAACGTCCTGACTTTC. It encodes CASSFPTSWGANVLTF.

The rearrangement joins TRBV12-3 or TRBV12-4 to TRBJ1-4; D uncertain. This CDR3 is 13 amino acids long. Trimming shortened V by 5 bases and J by 8 bases, and 12 bases separated the two germline ends. CDR3 amino acids: CASSIQNEEKLFF. In DNA form, the CDR3 reads TGTGCCAGCAGTATACAGAACGAAGAAAAACTGTTTTTT.

The rearrangement joins TRBV27 to TRBJ2-1; unclear D gene. The germline CDR1 and CDR2 sequences are MNHEY and SMNVEV (reference sequence). Trimming shortened V by 5 bases and J by 5 bases, and 16 bases separated the two germline ends. This CDR3 comprises 15 residues. CDR3 bases: TGTGCCAGCAGTCACTTAAGGGAATTGCACAATGAGCAGTTCTTC. Its protein product is CASSHLRELHNEQFF.

There are many counts of this clonotype. The gene calls are TRBV6-5 and TRBJ1-1; no clear D gene. The germline V gene has CDR1 MNHEY and CDR2 SVGAGI. V lost 2 bases and J lost 3, with 10 bases in between. The CDR3 totals 14 residues. CDR3 in DNA: TGTGCCAGCAGTTACGATAACACCTACACTGAAGCTTTCTTT. Translation: CASSYDNTYTEAFF.

The rearrangement uses TRBV20-1 and TRBJ1-1, with 9 bases aligning to TRBD1. Per germline, CDR1 DFQATT and CDR2 SNEGSKA (reference sequence). There are 17 residues in the CDR3. The ends lost 1 base at V and 0 bases at J; junction bases unmatched: 9. CDR3 nucleotides: TGCAGTGCTAGAGGAATACAGGGGGCGAGTTTGAACACTGAAGCTTTCTTT. Amino acid sequence: CSARGIQGASLNTEAFF.

The V call is TRBV7-2, the J call TRBJ2-5; D is undetermined. The CDR3 contains 14 residues. The germline V gene has CDR1 SGHTA and CDR2 FQGNSA. Trimming took 2 bases from V and 9 from J, leaving 16 bases between them. The CDR3 DNA reads TGTGCCAGCAGCTTACCCCCCCCCCCGTGGGCCCAGTACTTC. This encodes CASSLPPPPWAQYF.

The chain carries TRBV20-1 and TRBJ2-3; D is perhaps TRBD2 (7 bases). Germline V gene data show CDR1 as DFQATT and CDR2 as SNEGSKA (reference sequence). Trimming took 5 bases from V and 3 from J, leaving 18 bases between them. The CDR3 is made up of 15 amino acids. The CDR3 protein is CSALRGGGVTDTQYF. The CDR3 bases are TGCAGTGCTCTCCGAGGAGGGGGGGTGACAGATACGCAGTATTTT.

CDR3 sequence (DNA): TGCGCCAGCAGCGCCGGACAGGTCCAAGAGACCCAGTACTTC. This encodes CASSAGQVQETQYF. The J gene is TRBJ2-5, the V gene TRBV5-1; 7 nucleotides align to TRBD1. CDR1 and CDR2 from the germline V gene are SGHRS and YFSETQ. V lost 4 bases and J lost 1; bases outside the gene matches: 4. This CDR3 has 14 residues. Together with reference TRBV5-1 and TRBJ2-5, the CDR3 gives the full variable domain: KAGVTQTPRYLIKTRGQQVTLSCSPISGHRSVSWYQQTPGQGLQFLFEYFSETQRNKGNFPGRFSGRQFSNSRSEMNVSTLELGDSALYLCASSAGQVQETQYFGPGTRLLVL.

To note about this clonotype: It is likely a read error, because the conserved phenylalanine at the end of the CDR3 is missing. V gene TRBV5-1 combines with J gene TRBJ2-7; D uncertain. This CDR3 has 13 amino acids. Germline loops: CDR1 SGHRS, CDR2 YFSETQ. V was cut by 0 bases and J by 1 base, with 5 bases left in between. Written as DNA, the CDR3 is TGCGCCAGCAGCTTGGGGCAGTCCTACGAGCAGTACTCC. Encoded protein: CASSLGQSYEQYS.

There are a few counts of this clonotype. The chain has TRBV9 and TRBJ2-2; 10 positions agree with TRBD2. Germline loops: CDR1 SGDLS, CDR2 YYNGEE. Trimming cost V 1 base and J 6 bases; bases outside gene matches: 9. The CDR3 contains 17 residues. The CDR3 DNA is TGTGCCAGCAGCGTAACGGGAGCGGGAGGGCCCTCCGGGGAGCTGTTTTTT. Residues: CASSVTGAGGPSGELFF.

This clonotype was seen at least ten times. The gene calls are TRBV5-1 and TRBJ2-1; 14 bases map to TRBD2. J was trimmed by 10 bases and V by 3 bases; bases with no gene match: 6. CDR1 is SGHRS and CDR2 is YFSETQ in the germline V gene. The CDR3 consists of 15 residues. CDR3 amino acids: CASSSGTSGSREQFF. The CDR3 coding sequence is TGCGCCAGCAGCTCTGGGACTAGCGGGAGCAGAGAGCAGTTCTTC.